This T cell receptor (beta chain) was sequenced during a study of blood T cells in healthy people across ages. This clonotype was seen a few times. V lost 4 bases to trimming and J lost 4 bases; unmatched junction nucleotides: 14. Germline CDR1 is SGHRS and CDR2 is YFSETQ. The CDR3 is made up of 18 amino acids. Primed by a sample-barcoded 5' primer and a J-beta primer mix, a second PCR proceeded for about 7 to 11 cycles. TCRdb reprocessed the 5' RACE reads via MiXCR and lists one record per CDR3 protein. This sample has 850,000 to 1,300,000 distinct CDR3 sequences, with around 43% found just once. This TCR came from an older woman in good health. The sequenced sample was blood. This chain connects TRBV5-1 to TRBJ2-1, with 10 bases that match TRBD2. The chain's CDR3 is CASSPQVSGRFRYNEQFF. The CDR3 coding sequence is TGCGCCAGCAGCCCCCAGGTTAGCGGGAGGTTTAGGTACAATGAGCAGTTCTTC.